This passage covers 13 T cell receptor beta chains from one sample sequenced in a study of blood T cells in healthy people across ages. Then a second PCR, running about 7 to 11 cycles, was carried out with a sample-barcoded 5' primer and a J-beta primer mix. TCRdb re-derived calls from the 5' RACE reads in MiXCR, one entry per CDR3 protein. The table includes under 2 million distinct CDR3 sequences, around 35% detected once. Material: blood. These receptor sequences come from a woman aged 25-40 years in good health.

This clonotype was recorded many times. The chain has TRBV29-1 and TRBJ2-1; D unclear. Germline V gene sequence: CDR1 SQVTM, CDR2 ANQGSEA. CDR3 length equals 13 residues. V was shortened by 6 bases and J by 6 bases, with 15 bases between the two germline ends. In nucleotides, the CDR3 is TGCAGCGTAGCAACCGGGTACTCCAATGAGCAGTTCTTC. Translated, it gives CSVATGYSNEQFF.

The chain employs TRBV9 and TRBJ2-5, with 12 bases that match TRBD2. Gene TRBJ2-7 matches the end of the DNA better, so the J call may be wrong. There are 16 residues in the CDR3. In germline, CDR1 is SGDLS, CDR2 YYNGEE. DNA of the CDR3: TGTGCCAGCAGCGTAGAGGCTAGCGGGAGGGCGAACGAGCAGTACTTC. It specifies CASSVEASGRANEQYF.

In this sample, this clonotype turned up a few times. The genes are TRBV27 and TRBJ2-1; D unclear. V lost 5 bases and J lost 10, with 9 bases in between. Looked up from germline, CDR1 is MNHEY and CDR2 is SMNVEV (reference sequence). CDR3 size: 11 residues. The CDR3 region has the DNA TGTGCCAGCAGTGACCTGGGAGAGCAGTTCTTC. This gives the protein CASSDLGEQFF.

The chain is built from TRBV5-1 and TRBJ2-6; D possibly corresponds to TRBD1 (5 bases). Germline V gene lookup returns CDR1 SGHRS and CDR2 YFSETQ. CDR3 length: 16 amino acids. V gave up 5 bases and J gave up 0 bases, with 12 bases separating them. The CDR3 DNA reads TGCGCCAGCAGTTCAGGGTACCCCTCTGGGGCCAACGTCCTGACTTTC. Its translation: CASSSGYPSGANVLTF. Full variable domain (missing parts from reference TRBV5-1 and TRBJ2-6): KAGVTQTPRYLIKTRGQQVTLSCSPISGHRSVSWYQQTPGQGLQFLFEYFSETQRNKGNFPGRFSGRQFSNSRSEMNVSTLELGDSALYLCASSSGYPSGANVLTFGAGSRLTVL.

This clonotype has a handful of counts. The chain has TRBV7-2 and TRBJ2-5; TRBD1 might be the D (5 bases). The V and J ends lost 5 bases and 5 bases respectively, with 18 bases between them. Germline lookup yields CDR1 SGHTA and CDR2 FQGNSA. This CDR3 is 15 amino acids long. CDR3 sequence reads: CASSKGRATLETQYF. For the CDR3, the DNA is TGTGCCAGCAGCAAGGGCAGGGCAACCCTCGAGACCCAGTACTTC.

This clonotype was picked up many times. The CDR3 DNA sequence: TGCAGTGCTAGAGATGTAAGGGGACTAGCGGGAGGTTACGAGCAGTACTTC. Protein product: CSARDVRGLAGGYEQYF. J is TRBJ2-7 and V is TRBV20-1; 15 bases line up with TRBD2. CDR3 size: 17 residues. Germline lookup yields CDR1 DFQATT and CDR2 SNEGSKA (reference sequence). Trimming removed 0 bases from V and 4 bases from J; junction bases left unmatched: 7.

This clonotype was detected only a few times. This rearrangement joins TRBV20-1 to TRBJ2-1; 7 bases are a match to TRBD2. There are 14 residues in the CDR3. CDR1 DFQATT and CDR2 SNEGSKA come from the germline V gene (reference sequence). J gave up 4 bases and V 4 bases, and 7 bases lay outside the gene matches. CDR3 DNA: TGCAGTGCTAACCGGGACTACAAATACAATGAGCAGTTCTTC. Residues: CSANRDYKYNEQFF.

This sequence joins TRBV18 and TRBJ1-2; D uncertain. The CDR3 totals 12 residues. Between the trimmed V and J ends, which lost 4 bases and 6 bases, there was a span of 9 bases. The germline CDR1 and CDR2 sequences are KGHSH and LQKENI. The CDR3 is CASSRPGHGYTF. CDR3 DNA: TGTGCCAGCTCACGTCCGGGTCATGGCTACACCTTC.

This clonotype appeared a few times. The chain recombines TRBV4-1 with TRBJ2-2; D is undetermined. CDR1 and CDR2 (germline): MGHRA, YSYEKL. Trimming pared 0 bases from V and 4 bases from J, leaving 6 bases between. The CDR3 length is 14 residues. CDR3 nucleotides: TGCGCCAGCAGCCAAGAGGAACTCACCGGGGAGCTGTTTTTT. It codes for CASSQEELTGELFF.

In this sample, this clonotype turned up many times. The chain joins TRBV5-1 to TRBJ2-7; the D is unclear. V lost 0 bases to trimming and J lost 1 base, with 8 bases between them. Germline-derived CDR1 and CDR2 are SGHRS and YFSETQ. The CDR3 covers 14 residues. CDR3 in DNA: TGCGCCAGCAGCTTGGATGGCAGGTCCTACGAGCAGTACTTC. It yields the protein CASSLDGRSYEQYF. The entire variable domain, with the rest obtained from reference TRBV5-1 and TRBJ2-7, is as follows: KAGVTQTPRYLIKTRGQQVTLSCSPISGHRSVSWYQQTPGQGLQFLFEYFSETQRNKGNFPGRFSGRQFSNSRSEMNVSTLELGDSALYLCASSLDGRSYEQYFGPGTRLTVT.

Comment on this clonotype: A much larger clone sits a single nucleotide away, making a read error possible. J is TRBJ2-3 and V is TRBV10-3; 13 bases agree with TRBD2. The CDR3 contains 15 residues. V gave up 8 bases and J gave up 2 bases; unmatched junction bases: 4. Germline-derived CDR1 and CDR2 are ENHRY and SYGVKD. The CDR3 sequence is CAIGTSGASTDTQYF. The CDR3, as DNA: TGTGCCATCGGGACTAGCGGGGCATCCACAGATACGCAGTATTTT.

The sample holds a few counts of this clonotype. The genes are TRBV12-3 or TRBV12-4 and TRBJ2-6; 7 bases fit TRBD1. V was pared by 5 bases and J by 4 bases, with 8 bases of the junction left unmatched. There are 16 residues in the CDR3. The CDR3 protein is CASSQMTGNGANVLTF. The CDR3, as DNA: TGTGCCAGCAGTCAAATGACAGGGAACGGGGCCAACGTCCTGACTTTC.

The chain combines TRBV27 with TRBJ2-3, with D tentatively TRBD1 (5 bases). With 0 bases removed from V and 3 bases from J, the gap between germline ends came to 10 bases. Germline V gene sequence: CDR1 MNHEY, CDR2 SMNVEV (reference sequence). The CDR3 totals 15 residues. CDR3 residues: CASSLSLGATDTQYF. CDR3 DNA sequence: TGTGCCAGCAGTTTATCTCTAGGGGCGACAGATACGCAGTATTTT.